This T cell receptor (beta chain) comes out of a study of PD-L1 blockade in urothelial cancer. The protocol was immunoSEQ multiplex PCR, while the TCRdb copy is restricted to in-frame clones and leaves out a portion. Altogether under 120,000 clones are present, approximately 85% being singletons, with the ten largest covering around 2.4%. The receptor was derived from a man in his fifties with urothelial cancer. Here the sequenced sample was PBMCs, taken around atezolizumab (anti-PD-L1) treatment.

The CDR3 region has the DNA TGTGCCAGCAGCTCTAGCGGCCCCACAGATACGCAGTATTTT. Its translation: CASSSSGPTDTQYF. The V call is TRBV7-2, the J call TRBJ2-3, with TRBD2 identical over 7 bases. J was trimmed by 2 bases and V by 4 bases; bases with no gene match: 3. Germline lookup yields CDR1 SGHTA and CDR2 FQGNSA. The CDR3 is 14 residues long.